This T cell receptor (beta chain) came from a study of CD4 T cells in relation to SARS-CoV-2 and coronaviruses. Study overall: Median patient age was roughly 40 years, spanning 21 to 72 years. Shared crossreactive spike epitopes were mapped to their HLA restriction.

Clones were read by immunoSEQ multiplex PCR, and TCRdb kept only the in-frame ones, dropping some. The data contain about 38,000 clones, around nine tenths of them singletons. Trimming left V 0 bases short and J 6 bases short, with 8 bases between. Germline CDR1 reads SGHTA; CDR2 reads FQGTGA. The length of the CDR3 is 13 residues. The sample was memory CD4+ T cells from PBMCs. This chain joins TRBV7-3 and TRBJ1-2; possible D gene TRBD1, 6 bases. The TCR originated in an adult with COVID-19. Here the CDR3 DNA reads TGTGCCAGCAGCTTAACGCAGGGGAATGGCTACACCTTC. It yields the protein CASSLTQGNGYTF.